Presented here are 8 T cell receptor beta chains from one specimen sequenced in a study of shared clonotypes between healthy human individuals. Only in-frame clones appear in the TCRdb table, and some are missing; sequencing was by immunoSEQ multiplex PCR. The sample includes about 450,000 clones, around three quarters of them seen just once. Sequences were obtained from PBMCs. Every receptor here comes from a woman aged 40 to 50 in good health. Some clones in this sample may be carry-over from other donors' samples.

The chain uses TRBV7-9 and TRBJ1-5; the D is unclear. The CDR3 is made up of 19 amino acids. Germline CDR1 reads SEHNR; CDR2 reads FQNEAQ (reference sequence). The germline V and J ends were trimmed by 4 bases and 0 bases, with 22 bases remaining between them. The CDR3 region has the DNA TGTGCCAGCAGCTGCGGGCGGATCGGGCCCCTTTATAGCAATCAGCCCCAGCATTTT. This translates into CASSCGRIGPLYSNQPQHF.

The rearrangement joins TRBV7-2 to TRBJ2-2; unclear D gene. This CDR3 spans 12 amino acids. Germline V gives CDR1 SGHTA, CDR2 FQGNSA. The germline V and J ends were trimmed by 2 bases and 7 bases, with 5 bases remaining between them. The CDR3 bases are TGTGCCAGCAGCTTACGCGGCGGGGAGCTGTTTTTT. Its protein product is CASSLRGGELFF.

CDR3 protein: CASSQGGLYGYTF. DNA of the CDR3: TGTGCCAGCAGCCAAGGAGGGCTCTATGGCTACACCTTC. J is TRBJ1-2 and V is TRBV14, with D uncertain. The V and J ends lost 1 base and 4 bases respectively, with 7 bases between them. The CDR3 extends over 13 amino acids. Germline V gene lookup returns CDR1 SGHDN and CDR2 FVKESK.

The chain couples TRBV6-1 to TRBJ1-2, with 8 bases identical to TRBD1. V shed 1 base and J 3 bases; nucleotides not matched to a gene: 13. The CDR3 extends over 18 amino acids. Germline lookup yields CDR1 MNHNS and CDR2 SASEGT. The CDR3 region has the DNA TGTGCCAGCAGTGAAGGGGGCCCGACAGGGGTAATGGACTATGGCTACACCTTC. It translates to CASSEGGPTGVMDYGYTF.

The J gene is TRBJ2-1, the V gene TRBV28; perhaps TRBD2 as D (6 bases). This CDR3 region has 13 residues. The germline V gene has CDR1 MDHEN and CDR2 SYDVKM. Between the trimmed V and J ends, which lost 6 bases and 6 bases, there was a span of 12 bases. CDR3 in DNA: TGTGCCAGCAGGTGGACTATCAGCAATGAGCAGTTCTTC. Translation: CASRWTISNEQFF.

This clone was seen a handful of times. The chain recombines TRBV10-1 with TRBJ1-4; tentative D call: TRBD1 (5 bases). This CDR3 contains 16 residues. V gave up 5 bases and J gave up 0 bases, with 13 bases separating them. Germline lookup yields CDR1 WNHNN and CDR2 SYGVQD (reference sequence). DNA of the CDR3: TGCGCCAGCAGTCCGGGACCCGGAACAACTAATGAAAAACTGTTTTTT. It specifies CASSPGPGTTNEKLFF.

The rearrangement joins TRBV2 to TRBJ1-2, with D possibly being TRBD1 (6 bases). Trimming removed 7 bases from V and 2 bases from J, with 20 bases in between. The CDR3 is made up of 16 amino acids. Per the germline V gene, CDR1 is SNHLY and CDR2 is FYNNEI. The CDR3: CASIQRGVISNYGYTF. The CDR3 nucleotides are TGTGCCAGCATTCAAAGGGGGGTCATTTCAAACTATGGCTACACCTTC.

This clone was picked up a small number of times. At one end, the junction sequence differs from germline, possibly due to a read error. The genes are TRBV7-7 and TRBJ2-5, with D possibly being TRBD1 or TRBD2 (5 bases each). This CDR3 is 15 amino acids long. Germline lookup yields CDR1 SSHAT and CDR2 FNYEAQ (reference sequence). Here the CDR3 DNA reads TGTGCTAGCAGCTTGATAGGGACCAGGGAAGAGACCCAGTACTTC. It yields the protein CASSLIGTREETQYF. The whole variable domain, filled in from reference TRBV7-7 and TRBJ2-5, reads GAGVSQSPRYKVTKRGQDVTLRCDPISSHATLYWYQQALGQGPEFLTYFNYEAQPDKSGLPSDRFSAERPEGSISTLTIQRTEQRDSAMYRCASSLIGTREETQYFGPGTRLLVL.